Following are 15 T cell receptor beta chains from one sample sequenced in a study of blood T cell repertoires in COVID-19. Data came from immunoSEQ multiplex PCR; TCRdb stores just in-frame clones and leaves some out. The sample includes 300,000 to 350,000 clones, around nine tenths of them seen just once. The sequencing sample was made of PBMCs or T cells enriched from blood (not recorded which). All receptors come from a man aged 30-40 years who had recovered from COVID-19.

The chain joins TRBV27 to TRBJ1-1, with D possibly TRBD1 on 6 matching bases. CDR1 is MNHEY, CDR2 SMNVEV, per germline (reference sequence). This CDR3 has 15 residues. Trimming removed 7 bases at V and 10 bases at J, with 25 bases between. The CDR3 bases are TGTGCCAGCACCACTACTAGTCAGGGGCCCGGTAGAGCTTTCTTT. This translates into CASTTTSQGPGRAFF.

CDR3 loop: CASRAGADTQYF. CDR3 sequence (DNA): TGTGCCAGCCGGGCGGGGGCAGATACGCAGTATTTT. The V and J genes are TRBV7-9 and TRBJ2-3; TRBD2 aligns across 7 bases. V dropped 8 bases and J dropped 4; count of bases not matched to a gene: 3. In germline, CDR1 is SEHNR, CDR2 FQNEAQ (reference sequence). The CDR3 length is 12 residues.

The J gene is TRBJ1-1, the V gene TRBV6-5; D gene ambiguous. The CDR3 is 13 residues long. Between the trimmed V and J ends, which lost 6 bases and 6 bases, there was a span of 14 bases. Germline V gene lookup returns CDR1 MNHEY and CDR2 SVGAGI. CDR3 loop: CASSLGGSAEAFF. The CDR3 DNA reads TGTGCCAGCAGCCTCGGCGGGTCCGCTGAAGCTTTCTTT.

This clone was detected once. This rearrangement joins TRBV4-1 to TRBJ2-5, with 9 nucleotides matching TRBD1. CDR1 is MGHRA, CDR2 YSYEKL, per germline. CDR3 size: 16 residues. V lost 3 bases to trimming and J lost 5 bases; unmatched junction nucleotides: 10. The CDR3 region has the DNA TGCGCCAGCAGCCAGGTACCGGGACAGGGATATGAGACCCAGTACTTC. This gives the protein CASSQVPGQGYETQYF.

This sequence joins TRBV5-1 and TRBJ2-3, with D maybe TRBD1 (6 bases). V lost 4 bases and J 1 base, leaving 16 bases between the germline ends. Germline V CDR1 and CDR2: SGHRS, YFSETQ. The CDR3 runs 16 residues. The CDR3 coding sequence is TGCGCCAGCAGCGTGGCGGCCCGACAGGGCACAGATACGCAGTATTTT. As protein: CASSVAARQGTDTQYF.

This clone was recorded only once. The V call is TRBV5-6, the J call TRBJ1-2; weak D call: TRBD1 (6 bases). Per germline, CDR1 SGHDT and CDR2 YYEEEE. The CDR3 has 19 residues. V dropped 3 bases and J dropped 2 bases, with 26 bases sitting between them. The CDR3 bases are TGTGCCAGCAGCTATTCCGGGACAAGGGAACTCATTTACAACTATGGCTACACCTTC. Protein sequence: CASSYSGTRELIYNYGYTF.

The J gene is TRBJ1-2, the V gene TRBV30; 8 bases are shared with TRBD1. The CDR3 runs 14 residues. CDR1 and CDR2 (germline): GTSNPN, SVGIG (reference sequence). The J segment lost 4 bases and the V segment lost 1 base, leaving 5 bases of the junction unmatched. The DNA for the CDR3 is TGTGCCTGGAGTGCAGGGGGCGCGGGCTATGGCTACACCTTC. Translation gives CAWSAGGAGYGYTF.

This clone was detected ten times or more. The chain combines TRBV2 with TRBJ2-1; D perhaps matches TRBD1 (7 bases). V was trimmed by 5 bases and J by 5 bases, leaving 13 bases between them. The CDR3 spans 14 residues. Germline CDR1 and CDR2: SNHLY and FYNNEI. The chain's CDR3 is CASSRDSGHNEQFF. The CDR3 nucleotides read TGTGCCAGCAGTCGGGACAGCGGGCACAATGAGCAGTTCTTC.

J is TRBJ1-5 and V is TRBV11-2; perhaps TRBD1 as D (6 bases). The CDR3 is 13 amino acids. In germline, CDR1 is SGHAT, CDR2 FQNNGV. Trimming took off 3 bases at V and 7 bases at J, with 10 bases between the two ends. CDR3 DNA: TGTGCCAGCAGCTTTGGTAGGGGGCAGCCCCAGCATTTT. The encoded protein is CASSFGRGQPQHF.

This clone was counted a few times. This chain connects TRBV5-1 to TRBJ2-7; D is unclear. The V gene lost 6 bases and the J gene lost 3 bases, with 10 bases spanning the gap. The CDR3 has 12 amino acids. The germline gives CDR1 SGHRS, CDR2 YFSETQ. In DNA, the CDR3 is TGCGCCAGCAACAATCAAGACTACGAGCAGTACTTC. This gives the protein CASNNQDYEQYF.

The genes are TRBV7-9 and TRBJ2-7, with TRBD2 identical over 8 bases. CDR3 length: 16 residues. Germline V gene data show CDR1 as SEHNR and CDR2 as FQNEAQ (reference sequence). Trimming cost V 5 bases and J 3 bases; bases outside gene matches: 12. CDR3 sequence reads: CASSAGGASGFYEQYF. In nucleotides, the CDR3 is TGTGCCAGCAGCGCCGGGGGGGCTAGCGGGTTCTACGAGCAGTACTTC.

Details on this clone: Other DNA sequences in this specimen translate into the identical CDR3. The chain links TRBV5-1 to TRBJ2-7, with 8 positions matching TRBD1. Germline loops: CDR1 SGHRS, CDR2 YFSETQ. Trimming at V came to 0 bases and at J to 1 base, leaving 3 bases not matched to a gene. This CDR3 comprises 15 residues. The CDR3 region is CASSLAGTGSYEQYF. The CDR3 region has the DNA TGCGCCAGCAGCTTGGCCGGGACAGGTTCCTACGAGCAGTACTTC.

The J gene is TRBJ2-7, the V gene TRBV5-1; TRBD2 might be the D (5 bases). Germline loops: CDR1 SGHRS, CDR2 YFSETQ. The CDR3 contains 15 residues. V shed 0 bases and J shed 2 bases, with 12 bases lying between them. This CDR3 reads CASSLGGSLTYEQYF. The CDR3 DNA reads as TGCGCCAGCAGCTTGGGTGGGAGCCTGACCTACGAGCAGTACTTC.

The chain recombines TRBV2 with TRBJ1-6; TRBD1 matches at 9 bases. Trimming at V came to 1 base and at J to 2 bases, leaving 6 bases not matched to a gene. This CDR3 has 18 residues. The V gene's germline CDR1 is SNHLY and CDR2 FYNNEI. CDR3 coding DNA: TGTGCCAGCAGTGAAGAGCGTGGGACAGGGACCTATAATTCACCCCTCCACTTT. It yields the protein CASSEERGTGTYNSPLHF. The variable domain in full, completed from reference TRBV2 and TRBJ1-6, reads EPEVTQTPSHQVTQMGQEVILRCVPISNHLYFYWYRQILGQKVEFLVSFYNNEISEKSEIFDDQFSVERPDGSNFTLKIRSTKLEDSAMYFCASSEERGTGTYNSPLHFGNGTRLTVT.

The rearrangement uses TRBV5-6 and TRBJ2-2; weak D call: TRBD1 (6 bases). Looked up from germline, CDR1 is SGHDT and CDR2 is YYEEEE. Trimming removed 5 bases at V and 6 bases at J, with 20 bases between. This CDR3 contains 16 residues. Written as DNA, the CDR3 is TGTGCCAGCAGTTGGGGCCCGACAGGCGCTCCCGGGGAGCTGTTTTTT. Amino acid sequence: CASSWGPTGAPGELFF.